This T cell receptor beta chain was retrieved from a study of blood T cell repertoires in COVID-19. Method: immunoSEQ multiplex PCR; TCRdb's copy keeps in-frame clones and lacks some. The sample lists approximately 220,000 clones, about 86% seen once, with about 4.5% in the top ten. Deletions cut 5 bases from V and 4 bases from J, with 9 bases between. The germline CDR1 and CDR2 sequences are SNHLY and FYNNEI. The CDR3 has 13 residues. This clonotype originated in a woman aged 30 to 39 who had been exposed to COVID-19. The chain couples TRBV2 to TRBJ1-5; perhaps TRBD1 as D (5 bases). The sequencing input was PBMCs or T cells enriched from blood (not recorded which). The CDR3 protein is CASSRQPNQPQHF. The CDR3 coding sequence is TGTGCCAGCAGTCGACAGCCTAATCAGCCCCAGCATTTT.